This T cell receptor beta chain was sequenced during a study of T-cell memory formation after mild COVID-19 (dated by TCRdb to 2020 to 2022). Concerning the study at large: Most TCR sequence clusters were specific to one of the two donors. Two young, previously healthy adult volunteers, one female and one male, were included in the cohort. In a couple of donors, T-cell clones that expanded and contracted after mild COVID-19 were tracked by sequencing TCRalpha and TCRbeta repertoires over time. What the research found in general, with its limitations: Balanced CD4/CD8 phenotypes were observed for clones contracting from day 15 to 85, whereas a bias towards CD4+ was observed for a second wave of clones expanding from day 15 to 37. Whether the second-wave clones peaking on day 37 were SARS-CoV-2 specific was not confirmed. Only a couple of mild cases were covered by the study, and larger cohorts that include severe cases with pre-infection samples were considered necessary. Some responding clones were detected in pre-infection memory, which suggested that pre-existing cross-reactive memory T cells had joined the SARS-CoV-2 response. Contracting CD4+ clones appeared mostly in the CM and EM memory subsets, whereas CD8+ clones were enriched in EMRA.

Ficoll-Paque density gradient centrifugation was used to isolate PBMCs. Reading the germline V gene gives CDR1 SGHAT and CDR2 FQNNGV. The trim is 1 base for V and 3 bases for J, with a gap of 6 bases between the germline ends. Reading from cysteine to phenylalanine, the CDR3 counts 13 amino acids. Left in the record is the CDR3 DNA by itself, 39 bases read in frame from the first base. This clonotype was counted a few times. Its antigen is currently not known. Base qualities are missing; no much larger clone stands one base away. TCRdb names Illumina NovaSeq 6000 as the instrument used. TCRalpha and TCRbeta cDNA libraries were constructed by 5'RACE with constant-segment primers, with sample barcodes and unique molecular identifiers being introduced. Trizol reagent was used to extract RNA from every sample. Library amplification was performed in two PCR steps, and a second sample barcode and Illumina TruSeq adapters were introduced in the second step. Sequencing of libraries was performed on an Illumina NovaSeq with 2 x 150 bp paired-end reads. The paper's processing steps were these. Demultiplexing of reads and collapsing into UMI-guided consensus sequences were performed with migec v1.2.7. Using mixcr v2.1.11, the UMI consensuses were aligned to TRA and TRB V and J templates and assembled into clonotypes. Expanded or contracted clonotypes were those called significant by both edgeR and NoisET, with noise models trained on biological replicates. edgeR calls used a false discovery rate-adjusted p below 0.01 and a log2 fold-change threshold of 1. As an exploratory analysis of dynamics, max-normalized trajectories of the 1000 most abundant clonotypes were examined by PCA with hierarchical clustering. Separately sequenced CD4+ and CD8+ repertoires were used to assign the CD4 or CD8 phenotype of responding clones. The public reads were quality trimmed at Q25 with fastp and then assembled into clones with MiXCR by TCRdb, keeping productive beta chains. Rows with one shared CDR3 protein collapse into an entry with the most common genes and DNA. The V and J calls, along with clone size, are taken from TCRdb and not from the paper's own processing. This sample comprises 180,000 or so distinct CDR3 sequences, 11% of them detected only once. The ten biggest clones cover approximately 3.8% of the sample.

Input material: PBMCs or a T cell subset sorted from them (not recorded which). The receptor was derived from a man younger than 30 who had mild COVID-19 (a few samples of this study predate the infection). The sample titles of this study are shuffled in the database, so cell type and time point are left out; the donor was told from shared clones. The chain joins TRBV11-2 to TRBJ2-5; the D gene cannot be named for sure. For the CDR3, the sequence is CASSLGTKETQYF. Here is the DNA: TGTGCCAGCAGCTTAGGAACCAAAGAGACCCAGTACTTC.